These 19 T cell receptor beta chains originate from one sample sequenced in a study of naive and memory T cell subsets. An equimolar mix of two oligonucleotides served as the beta constant-region primer for TRBC1 and TRBC2. The ligated cDNA underwent four PCR rounds using SP2 and nested alpha and beta constant-region primers. Via MiXCR, TCRdb re-called the UMI-ligation and nested PCR reads, giving one row per CDR3 protein. The sample yields roughly 130,000 distinct CDR3 sequences, around 35% seen once. The material sequenced was central memory CD4+ T cells from blood. The receptors here all came from a human donor in good health.

The rearrangement uses TRBV7-6 and TRBJ1-1; the D gene is possibly TRBD1 (5 bases). Per germline, CDR1 SGHVS and CDR2 FNYEAQ. Trimming shortened V by 5 bases and J by 1 base, and 11 bases separated the two germline ends. The CDR3 length is 14 residues. The CDR3 reads CASSAGRTNTEAFF. Written as DNA, the CDR3 is TGTGCCAGCAGCGCGGGACGGACGAACACTGAAGCTTTCTTT. Full variable domain (missing parts from reference TRBV7-6 and TRBJ1-1): GAGVSQSPRYKVTKRGQDVALRCDPISGHVSLYWYRQALGQGPEFLTYFNYEAQQDKSGLPNDRFSAERPEGSISTLTIQRTEQRDSAMYRCASSAGRTNTEAFFGQGTRLTVV.

In this sample, this clonotype turned up a few times. The CDR3 loop is CASSDYPHRNEQFF. The CDR3 DNA follows: TGCGCCAGCAGTGACTACCCCCACAGGAATGAGCAGTTCTTC. This rearrangement joins TRBV10-2 to TRBJ2-1, with D tentatively TRBD1 (5 bases). The CDR3 extends over 14 amino acids. Trimming left V 3 bases short and J 7 bases short, with 13 bases between. The V gene's germline CDR1 is WSHSY and CDR2 SAAADI.

The rearrangement joins TRBV6-2 or TRBV6-3 to TRBJ1-3; the D is unclear. This CDR3 comprises 17 residues. V lost 2 bases, J lost 2 bases, and 16 bases lay in between. Looked up from germline, CDR1 is MNHEY and CDR2 is SVGEGT. CDR3 residues: CASSYGIVRTPGNTIYF. As DNA, the CDR3 is TGTGCCAGCAGTTACGGGATCGTCCGGACCCCTGGAAACACCATATATTTT.

As concerns this clonotype: Possible read error: a much larger clone is one base away. DNA for the CDR3: TGTGCCAGCAGTCTCGGGGGGCCCTACGAGCAGTACTTC. Residues: CASSLGGPYEQYF. The chain joins TRBV12-3 or TRBV12-4 to TRBJ2-7, with D possibly TRBD2 on 7 matching bases. V gave up 5 bases and J gave up 2 bases, with 10 bases separating them. CDR3 size: 13 residues.

This chain joins TRBV9 and TRBJ2-5; weak D call: TRBD2 (6 bases). Germline CDR1 SGDLS, CDR2 YYNGEE. This CDR3 spans 15 amino acids. V lost 0 bases and J 5 bases, leaving 14 bases between the germline ends. CDR3 region: CASSVGRRDPETQYF. Written as DNA, the CDR3 is TGTGCCAGCAGCGTAGGTCGGAGGGATCCGGAGACCCAGTACTTC.

This clonotype was detected many times. The chain combines TRBV20-1 with TRBJ2-1; TRBD2 agrees at 13 bases. The CDR3 covers 19 residues. V was clipped by 4 bases and J by 7 bases; unmatched bases: 19. CDR1 and CDR2 (germline): DFQATT, SNEGSKA (reference sequence). The DNA of the CDR3 is TGCAGTGCTATACCCGACTTTGGGACTAGCGGGGTTTCTCGGAATGAGCAGTTCTTC. It specifies CSAIPDFGTSGVSRNEQFF.

This clonotype has a handful of counts. The chain has TRBV14 and TRBJ1-6; D is perhaps TRBD1 (5 bases). Per germline, CDR1 SGHDN and CDR2 FVKESK. Trimming took 3 bases from V and 7 from J, leaving 10 bases between them. This CDR3 is 14 amino acids long. The CDR3, as DNA: TGTGCCAGCAGCCAGCACACAGGAAATTCACCCCTCCACTTT. Its protein is CASSQHTGNSPLHF.

This chain links TRBV5-1 with TRBJ2-1; D is perhaps TRBD1 (6 bases). Germline V gene sequence: CDR1 SGHRS, CDR2 YFSETQ. The CDR3 extends over 14 amino acids. Between the trimmed V and J ends, which lost 4 bases and 5 bases, there was a span of 13 bases. The CDR3 DNA reads TGCGCCAGCAGCACCCTACAGGGTAACAATGAGCAGTTCTTC. It specifies CASSTLQGNNEQFF.

This clonotype was found once. This CDR3 is CASSYSKGLAGGREQFF. The CDR3 DNA reads as TGTGCCAGCAGTTACTCGAAGGGACTAGCGGGAGGGCGTGAGCAGTTCTTC. V gene TRBV6-2 or TRBV6-3 combines with J gene TRBJ2-1; 16 bases are a match to TRBD2. This CDR3 comprises 17 residues. The germline V gene has CDR1 MNHEY and CDR2 SVGEGT. The trim removed 0 bases at V and 9 bases at J, leaving 5 bases unmatched.

This clonotype was found a few times. The chain combines TRBV20-1 with TRBJ2-3, with TRBD2 identical over 8 bases. Unmatched junction bases numbered 12, after V lost 1 base and J lost 0 bases. Germline V CDR1 and CDR2: DFQATT, SNEGSKA (reference sequence). The CDR3 extends over 18 amino acids. CDR3 DNA sequence: TGCAGTGCTAGAGGACCGTTTGAGGCTAGCGGGAGCACAGATACGCAGTATTTT. It is translated as CSARGPFEASGSTDTQYF.

J is TRBJ2-7 and V is TRBV28; 12 bases agree with TRBD1. Losses at the gene ends were 6 bases for V and 3 bases for J; bases not matched to a gene: 9. Germline V gene lookup returns CDR1 MDHEN and CDR2 SYDVKM. This CDR3 is 16 amino acids long. The CDR3 nucleotides read TGTGCCAGCAGACACGGAGGGACAGGGGGCATCTACGAGCAGTACTTC. It encodes CASRHGGTGGIYEQYF.

This clonotype was counted ten times or more. V and J are TRBV21-1 and TRBJ2-7; the table's TRBD1 call for D was not verified on the DNA. TRBV21-1 corresponds to a pseudogene. The CDR3 is 14 amino acids. The CDR3 protein is CASSNLKGVYEQYF. The CDR3 nucleotides are TGTGCCAGCAGCAATCTTAAGGGGGTCTACGAGCAGTACTTC.

With respect to this clonotype: One end of the junction fails to match germline, which may point to a read error. The genes are TRBV20-1 and TRBJ2-3; D is ambiguous. Germline-derived CDR1 and CDR2 are DFQATT and SNEGSKA (reference sequence). The length of the CDR3 is 11 residues. The CDR3 is CSADSKDTQYF. The CDR3 nucleotides read TGCAGTGCAGATAGCAAAGATACGCAGTATTTT.

The V gene is TRBV28, the J gene TRBJ1-2; 7 bases are shared with TRBD1. With 6 bases clipped from V and 4 bases from J, the junction kept 8 bases outside the gene matches. The CDR3 length is 14 residues. CDR1 MDHEN and CDR2 SYDVKM come from the germline V gene. CDR3 loop: CASRSTGSFYGYTF. The CDR3 DNA is TGTGCCAGCAGGTCGACAGGGAGTTTCTATGGCTACACCTTC.

The genes are TRBV10-3 and TRBJ2-3; D not certain. This CDR3 contains 14 residues. Trimming shortened V by 3 bases and J by 4 bases, and 11 bases separated the two germline ends. Per the germline V gene, CDR1 is ENHRY and CDR2 is SYGVKD. The CDR3 DNA reads TGTGCCATCAGTGATCGGGTAGTAGCAGATACGCAGTATTTT. It codes for CAISDRVVADTQYF.

The V call is TRBV6-2 or TRBV6-3, the J call TRBJ2-1; 10 bases align to TRBD1. The V gene's germline CDR1 is MNHEY and CDR2 SVGEGT. The junction had 10 bases not matched to a gene; V was cut back by 6 bases and J by 8 bases. The length of the CDR3 is 15 residues. The CDR3 DNA sequence: TGTGCCAGCAGGCTCGACAGGGGGCGAGGGTATGAGCAGTTCTTC. Protein: CASRLDRGRGYEQFF.

J is TRBJ2-3 and V is TRBV20-1; D unclear. V gave up 2 bases and J gave up 4 bases, with 10 bases separating them. From germline, CDR1 is DFQATT and CDR2 SNEGSKA (reference sequence). The CDR3 is made up of 13 amino acids. Written as DNA, the CDR3 is TGCAGTGCTAGATTCACAGTCGCAGATACGCAGTATTTT. Translation gives CSARFTVADTQYF.

This clonotype came up once. This rearrangement joins TRBV3-1 to TRBJ2-1; 13 nucleotides match TRBD2. Trimming removed 1 base from V and 10 bases from J; junction bases left unmatched: 4. This CDR3 is 15 amino acids long. CDR1 and CDR2 (germline): LGHDT, YNNKEL (reference sequence). The CDR3 DNA sequence: TGTGCCAGCAGCCAAGGGACTAGCGGGAGAGTAGAGCAGTTCTTC. It is translated as CASSQGTSGRVEQFF.

V and J are TRBV28 and TRBJ1-5, with 8 bases matching TRBD1. V gave up 5 bases and J gave up 6 bases; unmatched junction bases: 9. This CDR3 comprises 15 residues. The V gene's germline CDR1 is MDHEN and CDR2 SYDVKM. CDR3 in amino acids: CASSPRTGPGQPQHF. CDR3 nucleotides: TGTGCCAGCAGTCCCCGGACAGGGCCGGGTCAGCCCCAGCATTTT.